Listed below are T cell receptor beta chains from one sample, sequenced in a study of CD8 T cells in Susac syndrome. TCRdb called the immunoSEQ multiplex PCR reads again in MiXCR, with one record for every CDR3 protein. This table has hundreds of thousands of distinct CDR3 sequences, around 85% appearing once. The sample taken for sequencing was CD8+ T cells from PBMCs. Every receptor here comes from a human donor with multiple sclerosis. Each CDR3 is given with its conserved first and last residue. Each record gives: clone size, J gene, CDR3 length, D gene, V gene, CDR3 DNA, CDR3 protein. D genes are given only for firm matches. Expanded clones get a size class; other rows say once, few or many, or leave the size out.

>once|TRBJ1-5|18|NA|TRBV20-1
TGCAGTGCTAGAGATCATGGTCTGGGGGCGGTTAGCAATCAGCCCCAGCATTTT
CSARDHGLGAVSNQPQHF
>NA|TRBJ2-7|16|NA|TRBV11-2
TGTGCCAGCAGCTCTTCCGGGGGGCTGCCCTCCTACGAGCAGTACTTC
CASSSSGGLPSYEQYF
>NA|TRBJ1-1|12|NA|TRBV7-9
TGTGCCAGCAGCCTCGGACCCCCTGAAGCTTTCTTT
CASSLGPPEAFF
>NA|TRBJ1-1|12|NA|TRBV13
TGTGCCAGCAGCGTAAGACACGCTGAAGCTTTCTTT
CASSVRHAEAFF
>NA|TRBJ1-4|11|NA|TRBV27
TGTGCCAGCACATCCCAAGAAAAACTGTTTTTT
CASTSQEKLFF
>NA|TRBJ2-7|16|TRBD2|TRBV20-1
TGCAGTGCTAGAGATTTCGCACTAGCGGACGTCTACGAGCAGTACTTC
CSARDFALADVYEQYF
>NA|TRBJ1-5|14|NA|TRBV7-9
TGTGCCAGCAGCGGGACTGCGAGCAATCAGCCCCAGCATTTT
CASSGTASNQPQHF
>NA|TRBJ1-2|12|NA|TRBV20-1
TGCAGTGCCCCCTGGGGAAACTATGGCTACACCTTC
CSAPWGNYGYTF
>NA|TRBJ2-7|14|TRBD1|TRBV4-1
TGCGCCAGCAGCCAGCCGGGACAGGCCTACGAGCAGTACTTC
CASSQPGQAYEQYF
>NA|TRBJ2-5|16|NA|TRBV6-2/TRBV6-3
TGTGCCAGCAGTTACTCAGCCCCCCAGGGACAAGAGACCCAGTACTTC
CASSYSAPQGQETQYF
>NA|TRBJ2-7|13|NA|TRBV12-3/TRBV12-4
TGTGCCAGCAGTCCGACAGGATACTACGAGCAGTACTTC
CASSPTGYYEQYF
>NA|TRBJ2-1|17|TRBD2|TRBV20-1
TGCAGTGCTAAGCCGACTTTAGCGGGAAATGACTACAATGAGCAGTTCTTC
CSAKPTLAGNDYNEQFF
>NA|TRBJ2-6|16|NA|TRBV7-9
TGTGCCAGCAGCCGCCTCATGATCTCTGGGGCCAACGTCCTGACTTTC
CASSRLMISGANVLTF
>NA|TRBJ1-6|14|TRBD1|TRBV27
TGTGCCAGCAGACCGGGGACAGCCAATTCACCCCTCCACTTT
CASRPGTANSPLHF
>NA|TRBJ2-7|15|TRBD1|TRBV3-1
TGTGCCAGCAGACAAGAAGACAGGGGGCTGATCGAGCAGTACTTC
CASRQEDRGLIEQYF
>NA|TRBJ1-2|15|TRBD1|TRBV30
TGTGCCTGGAGCTCCCTAGGACAGGGGACGGATGGCTACACCTTC
CAWSSLGQGTDGYTF
>NA|TRBJ1-3|14|NA|TRBV4-1
TGCGCCAGCAGCCAGCCCGGGGGCGGAAACACCATATATTTT
CASSQPGGGNTIYF
>few|TRBJ1-1|11|NA|TRBV5-6
TGTGCCAGCAGCTTGAGCACTGAAGCTTTCTTT
CASSLSTEAFF
>NA|TRBJ1-4|13|NA|TRBV3-1
TGTGCCAGCAGGGGGCTTGGTGATGAAAAACTGTTTTTT
CASRGLGDEKLFF
>NA|TRBJ2-1|18|TRBD2|TRBV19
TGTGCCAGTAGTTTGGGACTAGCGGGAGATCGGTCCTACAATGAGCAGTTCTTC
CASSLGLAGDRSYNEQFF
>NA|TRBJ1-3|18|TRBD1|TRBV7-6
TGTGCCAGCAGCTTAGGAGGGATCAAGGTCGAGGGGGCAGACACCATATATTTT
CASSLGGIKVEGADTIYF
>NA|TRBJ2-2|13|NA|TRBV29-1
TGCAGCGTTGACAACTCGAACACCGGGGAGCTGTTTTTT
CSVDNSNTGELFF
>few|TRBJ2-7|16|TRBD2|TRBV20-1
TGCAGTGCTGCACCACGACTAGCGGGAGGGAACTACGAGCAGTACTTC
CSAAPRLAGGNYEQYF
>NA|TRBJ2-7|12|NA|TRBV10-3
TGTGCCATCAGTGTCTCTAGCGAAGAGCAGTACTTC
CAISVSSEEQYF
>NA|TRBJ2-2|17|TRBD2|TRBV7-2
TGTGCCAGCAGCCCTGGACTAGCGGGAGTTGTCACCGGGGAGCTGTTTTTT
CASSPGLAGVVTGELFF
>once|TRBJ1-5|16|NA|TRBV5-1
TGCGCCAGCAGCCCAAATAGGCTGGGATCCAGTCAGCCCCAGCATTTT
CASSPNRLGSSQPQHF
>once|TRBJ1-5|15|NA|TRBV20-1
TGCAGTGCTAGAAAGACCGGGCGTCACACAGATACGCAGCATTTT
CSARKTGRHTDTQHF
>NA|TRBJ1-3|16|NA|TRBV6-7
TGTGCCAGCAGTTACGTGGACAGACGCTCTGGAAACACCATATATTTT
CASSYVDRRSGNTIYF
>NA|TRBJ1-2|13|NA|TRBV12-3/TRBV12-4
TGTGCCAGCAGTTTAGATATTAACTATGGCTACACCTTC
CASSLDINYGYTF
>NA|TRBJ2-2|14|NA|TRBV29-1
TGCAGCGGCCAGGGCGGCTGGCGGGCCGGGGAGCTGTTTTTT
CSGQGGWRAGELFF
>NA|TRBJ2-7|15|TRBD1|TRBV4-1
TGCGCCAGCAGCGCCCGGGACAGGGGATCCTACGAGCAGTACTTC
CASSARDRGSYEQYF
>NA|TRBJ1-5|15|NA|TRBV5-1
TGCGCCAGCAGCTTGGAGGGAGGGGACGGTCAGCCCCAGCATTTT
CASSLEGGDGQPQHF
>few|TRBJ2-3|16|NA|TRBV6-1
TGTGCCAGCAGCCCCCGGGGACATTCAGTTTCAGATACGCAGTATTTT
CASSPRGHSVSDTQYF
>few|TRBJ1-1|13|NA|TRBV27
TGTGCCAGCAGTTTGGCAGGGGAGGCTGAAGCTTTCTTT
CASSLAGEAEAFF
>NA|TRBJ1-5|15|NA|TRBV2
TGTGCCAGCAGTACTACAGGGAATAGCAATCAGCCCCAGCATTTT
CASSTTGNSNQPQHF
>NA|TRBJ2-5|14|NA|TRBV3-1
TGTGCCAGCAGCCAAGAATGGGGGATCGAGACCCAGTACTTC
CASSQEWGIETQYF
>NA|TRBJ2-5|17|NA|TRBV6-1
TGTGCCAGCAGTGATCATCTGGGGGCGGGGGTACAAGAGACCCAGTACTTC
CASSDHLGAGVQETQYF
>NA|TRBJ2-7|16|TRBD1|TRBV27
TGTGCCAGCAGCCGTACCGGGACAGATTACTCCTACGAGCAGTACTTC
CASSRTGTDYSYEQYF
>few|TRBJ2-7|13|NA|TRBV5-4
TGTGCCAGCAGCTTTCCGGAATCCTACGAGCAGTACTTC
CASSFPESYEQYF
>NA|TRBJ2-5|14|NA|TRBV7-6
TGTGCCAGCAGCCAAACGGACTTTCAAGAGACCCAGTACTTC
CASSQTDFQETQYF